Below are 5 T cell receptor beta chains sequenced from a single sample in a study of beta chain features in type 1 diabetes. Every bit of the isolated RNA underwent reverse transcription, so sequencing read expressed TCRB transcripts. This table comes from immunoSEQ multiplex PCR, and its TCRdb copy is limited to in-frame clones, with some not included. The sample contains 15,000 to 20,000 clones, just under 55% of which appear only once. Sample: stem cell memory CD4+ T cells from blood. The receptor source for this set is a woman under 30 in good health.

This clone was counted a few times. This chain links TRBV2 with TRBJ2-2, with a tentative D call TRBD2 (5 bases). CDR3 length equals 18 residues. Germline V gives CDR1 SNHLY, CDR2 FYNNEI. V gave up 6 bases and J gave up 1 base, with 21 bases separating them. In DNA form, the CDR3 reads TGTGCCAGCAGCTTCCAGGTGGTCGGGGTCGGGAACACCGGGGAGCTGTTTTTT. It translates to CASSFQVVGVGNTGELFF.

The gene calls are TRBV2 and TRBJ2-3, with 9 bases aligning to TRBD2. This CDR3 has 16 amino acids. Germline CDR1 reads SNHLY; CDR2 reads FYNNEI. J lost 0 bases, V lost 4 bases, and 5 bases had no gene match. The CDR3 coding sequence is TGTGCCAGCAGTGTTCGTAGCGGGAGAAGCACAGATACGCAGTATTTT. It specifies CASSVRSGRSTDTQYF.

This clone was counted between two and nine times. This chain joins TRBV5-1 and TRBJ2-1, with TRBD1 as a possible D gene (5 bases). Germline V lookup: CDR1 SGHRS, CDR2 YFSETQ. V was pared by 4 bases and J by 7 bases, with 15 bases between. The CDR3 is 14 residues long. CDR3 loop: CASSPQGVGNEQFF. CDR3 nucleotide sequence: TGCGCCAGCAGCCCCCAGGGTGTCGGGAATGAGCAGTTCTTC.

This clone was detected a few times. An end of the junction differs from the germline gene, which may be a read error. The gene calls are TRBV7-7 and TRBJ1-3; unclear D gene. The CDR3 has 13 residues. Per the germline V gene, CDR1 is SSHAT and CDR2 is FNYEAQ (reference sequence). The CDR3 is CASSPPGGNTIYF. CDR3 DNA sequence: TGTGCTAGCAGCCCCCCCGGGGGAAACACCATATATTTT.

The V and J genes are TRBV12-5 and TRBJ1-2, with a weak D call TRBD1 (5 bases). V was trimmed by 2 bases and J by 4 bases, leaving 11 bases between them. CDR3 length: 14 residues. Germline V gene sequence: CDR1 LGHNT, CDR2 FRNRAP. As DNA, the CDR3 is TGTGCTAGTGGTTTGCTCCCAGGGCCCTATGGCTACACCTTC. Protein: CASGLLPGPYGYTF.